These T cell receptor beta chains were read from a single sample in a study of T cell responses to AZD1222 COVID-19 vaccine. Assay: immunoSEQ multiplex PCR; the TCRdb copy retains only in-frame clones and omits some. Here the sample spans around 130,000 clones, roughly 93% being singletons. This specimen was peripheral blood, taken on day 0 of AZD1222 vaccination. The receptors here all came from an adult in good health. Both conserved end residues are part of each CDR3. D genes are given only for firm matches. The size entry is marked missing in some rows and otherwise reads once, few, many or a size class.

j_call,clone_size,d_call,v_call,cdr3_nt,cdr3_aa
TRBJ2-1,few,NA,TRBV2,TGTGCCAGCAGTGAAGGTGGGAGTTTCTACAATGAGCAGTTCTTC,CASSEGGSFYNEQFF
TRBJ1-1,NA,NA,TRBV5-1,TGCGCCAGCAGCTTGGAACCCACCACTGAAGCTTTCTTT,CASSLEPTTEAFF
TRBJ1-2,NA,TRBD1,TRBV28,TGTGCCAGCAGTTTAGGGGGGACAGGGGGCGTTAACTATGGCTACACCTTC,CASSLGGTGGVNYGYTF
TRBJ1-1,NA,NA,TRBV15,TGTGCCACCAGAACCCCCCCGTCAGGGGTGTATGAAGCTTTCTTT,CATRTPPSGVYEAFF
TRBJ1-1,NA,NA,TRBV6-5,TGTGCCAGCAATCGACAGGTGAACACTGAAGCTTTCTTT,CASNRQVNTEAFF
TRBJ2-3,NA,TRBD2,TRBV7-9,TGTGCCAGCAGCTTAATTAGCGGGATAGGCACAGATACGCAGTATTTT,CASSLISGIGTDTQYF
TRBJ1-5,NA,NA,TRBV19,TGTGCCAGTAGCCTAGCCGGGGTCAGCAATCAGCCCCAGCATTTT,CASSLAGVSNQPQHF
TRBJ1-2,NA,NA,TRBV15,TGTGCCACCAGCAGAGATTTACTAAGCAACTATGGCTACACCTTC,CATSRDLLSNYGYTF
TRBJ2-5,NA,TRBD2,TRBV9,TGTGCCAGCAGCGCCGGGGCAGCGGGAGCCGTTGAGACCCAGTACTTC,CASSAGAAGAVETQYF
TRBJ1-1,NA,TRBD1,TRBV30,TGTGCCTGGATCGGGACAGGGTCTGAAGCTTTCTTT,CAWIGTGSEAFF
TRBJ1-3,NA,NA,TRBV6-5,TGTGCCAGCAGTACCCCCCGTAGAGGAAACACCATATATTTT,CASSTPRRGNTIYF
TRBJ1-5,NA,NA,TRBV5-4,TGTGCCAGCAGCTGGGGAGGGGTTCGGAGCAATCAGCCCCAGCATTTT,CASSWGGVRSNQPQHF
TRBJ2-1,once,NA,TRBV9,TGTGCCAGCAGCGTAGTCAGAGGGCCCTTTAATGAGCAGTTCTTC,CASSVVRGPFNEQFF
TRBJ1-2,NA,TRBD1,TRBV5-1,TGCGCCAGCAGCTTGGGACAGGGGGCTTTTAATGGCTACACCTTC,CASSLGQGAFNGYTF
TRBJ2-1,NA,NA,TRBV6-2/TRBV6-3,TGTGCCAGCAGCTCACCACCCGTCAATGAGCAGTTCTTC,CASSSPPVNEQFF
TRBJ1-1,NA,TRBD1,TRBV7-9,TGTGCCAGCAGCTCGACAGGGGGGCCCACTGAAGCTTTCTTT,CASSSTGGPTEAFF
TRBJ1-5,NA,TRBD1,TRBV6-1,TGTGCCAGCAGTGACAGGGGGCAAGGTAGCAATCAGCCCCAGCATTTT,CASSDRGQGSNQPQHF
TRBJ1-5,NA,NA,TRBV5-8,TGTGCCAGCAGCCCGGGCGGGGGTTCACAGCCCCAGCATTTT,CASSPGGGSQPQHF
TRBJ1-5,NA,TRBD1,TRBV19,TGTGCCAGTAGTCCCCGGGACAGCTTTAGAAATCAGCCCCAGCATTTT,CASSPRDSFRNQPQHF
TRBJ1-6,NA,NA,TRBV3-1/TRBV3-2,TGTGCCAGCAGCCCTAGTCCAGGTTCACCCCTCCACTTT,CASSPSPGSPLHF
TRBJ2-7,NA,NA,TRBV25-1,TGTGCCAGCAACGGCTGGGCTCCGGAGTACGAGCAGTACTTC,CASNGWAPEYEQYF
TRBJ1-2,NA,NA,TRBV7-9,TGTGCCAGCAGCTTTCTTTCGGGCTCTCGAAACTATGGCTACACCTTC,CASSFLSGSRNYGYTF
TRBJ1-3,NA,NA,TRBV12-5,TGTGCTAGTGACCCCCGGCCGGATGGAAACACCATATATTTT,CASDPRPDGNTIYF
TRBJ2-3,NA,NA,TRBV30,TGTGCCTGGAGTAGCCTGGATGGCGATACGCAGTATTTT,CAWSSLDGDTQYF
TRBJ1-1,NA,TRBD1,TRBV28,TGTGCCAGCAGTTTAGCAGGGGGGGGAACTGAAGCTTTCTTT,CASSLAGGGTEAFF
TRBJ2-2,NA,TRBD2,TRBV7-3,TGTGCCAGCCAGATAGCGGGCCACACCGGGGAGCTGTTTTTT,CASQIAGHTGELFF
TRBJ2-3,NA,NA,TRBV7-9,TGTGCCAGCAGCTCTTCGAGGATTAGCACAGATACGCAGTATTTT,CASSSSRISTDTQYF
TRBJ1-2,NA,NA,TRBV6-2/TRBV6-3,TGTGCCAGCAGTTACAGGCCTTGGGACTATGGCTACACCTTC,CASSYRPWDYGYTF
TRBJ2-2,once,NA,TRBV29-1,TGCAGCGCCGAACAGGGGGGGGCCGGGGAGCTGTTTTTT,CSAEQGGAGELFF
TRBJ2-5,NA,NA,TRBV3-1/TRBV3-2,TGTGCCAGCAGCCCGAGGGGGACACTTCAGACGACCCAGTACTTC,CASSPRGTLQTTQYF
TRBJ1-1,NA,NA,TRBV11-2,TGTGCCAGCAGCTTAGAGCTAGAGGCGGGAGCTTTCTTT,CASSLELEAGAFF
TRBJ1-2,few,NA,TRBV20-1,TGCAGTGCTAGTGTGGGGGGGCAATTCGTTGGTGGCTACACCTTC,CSASVGGQFVGGYTF
TRBJ1-5,NA,TRBD1,TRBV27,TGTGCCAGCAGCTGGGACAGCAACAATCAGCCCCAGCATTTT,CASSWDSNNQPQHF
TRBJ2-5,few,NA,TRBV7-2,TGTGCCAGCAGCCTTGAGGACCGCTTCCGGGAGACCCAGTACTTC,CASSLEDRFRETQYF